The rows below give T cell receptor beta chains drawn from one sample of a study of cytomegalovirus exposure and HLA in healthy donors. Profiled with immunoSEQ multiplex PCR; TCRdb holds only in-frame clones, not every one. The sample has around 200,000 clones; 70% to 85% are singletons. Material for sequencing was PBMCs. These receptors came from a woman in her thirties or forties in good health and CMV-seronegative. The CDR3 runs from the conserved cysteine through the conserved F or W. The D gene is left open where the match is weak. Clone sizes are given selectively: once, few, many, or a class where the clone is expanded.

cdr3_nt	cdr3_aa	j_call	d_call	v_call	clone_size
TGTGCCAGCAGCTTAGCGGGCACCGAGTATGGCTACACCTTC	CASSLAGTEYGYTF	TRBJ1-2	-	TRBV7-9	-
TGTGCCAGCAGCCCAGGACTAGCGGGGAGTAAGAGCTCCTACAATGAGCAGTTCTTC	CASSPGLAGSKSSYNEQFF	TRBJ2-1	TRBD2	TRBV7-9	-
TGCAGCGCTAAGCCCGGGGGGGGGAACACCGGGGAGCTGTTTTTT	CSAKPGGGNTGELFF	TRBJ2-2	TRBD2	TRBV29-1	-
TGTGCCAGCAGTTACTCGAGGGCAGAGAACACCGGGGAGCTGTTTTTT	CASSYSRAENTGELFF	TRBJ2-2	-	TRBV6-5	-
TGCAGTGCTAGGGCCTTTTCTGAAGCTTTCTTT	CSARAFSEAFF	TRBJ1-1	-	TRBV20-1	-
TGTGCCAGCAGCCAAGATACGGCTAGCGAGGACAATGAGCAGTTCTTC	CASSQDTASEDNEQFF	TRBJ2-1	-	TRBV4-2	-
TGTGCCAGCACCCTGACAGGGTGGGGAGAGACCCAGTACTTC	CASTLTGWGETQYF	TRBJ2-5	TRBD1	TRBV6-1	once
TGCGCCAGCAGCCTCCAAGCGGGGGGCGGTTACAATGAGCAGTTCTTC	CASSLQAGGGYNEQFF	TRBJ2-1	TRBD2	TRBV4-1	-
TGTGCCAGCAGCAGATCGACAGGGGGCTTGACTGAAGCTTTCTTT	CASSRSTGGLTEAFF	TRBJ1-1	TRBD1	TRBV5-4	few
TGTGCCAGCAGCTCCGACAGGGGAAGTGGGGAGACCCAGTACTTC	CASSSDRGSGETQYF	TRBJ2-5	TRBD1	TRBV7-9	-
TGTGCCAGCAGTTCTAATAGCGGGGCCGGGTCGCAGTTCTTC	CASSSNSGAGSQFF	TRBJ2-1	TRBD2	TRBV6-5	-
TGTGCCAGCAGCCATCCCCTCTTAAGACCGGGACTAGCGGGGGGGCCCACAGATACGCAGTATTTT	CASSHPLLRPGLAGGPTDTQYF	TRBJ2-3	TRBD2	TRBV28	few
TGTGCCAGCAGTCGGGGGAACTATGGCTACACCTTC	CASSRGNYGYTF	TRBJ1-2	-	TRBV6-6	-
TGTGCCAGCAGCCGATCCGGGACAGCGGGTGAGCAGTTCTTC	CASSRSGTAGEQFF	TRBJ2-1	-	TRBV5-4	once
TGTGCCAGCAGTTCATACAGGGGAAGGGACCACGAGCAGTACTTC	CASSSYRGRDHEQYF	TRBJ2-7	TRBD1	TRBV28	-
TGTGCCAGCCGCACGGGGGGGGGACAGCCCCAGCATTTT	CASRTGGGQPQHF	TRBJ1-5	-	TRBV6-6	few
TGTGCCAGTAGTACTGGACAGGGCGGCGAGCAGTACTTC	CASSTGQGGEQYF	TRBJ2-7	TRBD1	TRBV19	-
TGTGCCAGCAGGAGGGACAGTAGCAATCAGCCCCAGCATTTT	CASRRDSSNQPQHF	TRBJ1-5	TRBD1	TRBV2	once
TGTGCCGTCCAGACGGAGGGGATATCCGGGGAGCTGTTTTTT	CAVQTEGISGELFF	TRBJ2-2	-	TRBV10-3	few
TGTGCCAGCAGCTTAGGCCGGACAGGCTCCTACAATGAGCAGTTCTTC	CASSLGRTGSYNEQFF	TRBJ2-1	TRBD1	TRBV7-8	-
TGTGCCAGTAGTTCGCGCCAGGGCGGGGGCTACGAGCAGTACTTC	CASSSRQGGGYEQYF	TRBJ2-7	TRBD2	TRBV19	-
TGTGCCTGGAGTGGCTCACAGTTGAACACTGAAGCTTTCTTT	CAWSGSQLNTEAFF	TRBJ1-1	-	TRBV30	once
TGCGCCAGCAGCTTGGTTGCGGGCACGGGACAAGAGACCCAGTACTTC	CASSLVAGTGQETQYF	TRBJ2-5	-	TRBV5-1	-
TGTGCCAGCAGCTTAGGGGGGCCCGGGGAGCTGTTTTTT	CASSLGGPGELFF	TRBJ2-2	-	TRBV11-2	-
TGTGCCAGCAGTTTATTTCAGGGCCACAATGAGCAGTTCTTC	CASSLFQGHNEQFF	TRBJ2-1	-	TRBV27	-
TGTGCCTGCCCCGGGACCTACAATGAGCAGTTCTTC	CACPGTYNEQFF	TRBJ2-1	-	TRBV30	-
TGTGCCTGGACCCCGGGACACTTCTATGGCTACACCTTC	CAWTPGHFYGYTF	TRBJ1-2	-	TRBV30	-
TGTGCCAGCAGCCCGTTAGGGGCGGATGGAGAAAAACTGTTTTTT	CASSPLGADGEKLFF	TRBJ1-4	-	TRBV2	-
TGTGCCAGCAGTTACTCGCGGGGGACTGAAGCTTTCTTT	CASSYSRGTEAFF	TRBJ1-1	-	TRBV6-6	-
TGTGCCAGCAGTGCCATAGGGGGGGGCAGCTATGGCTACACCTTC	CASSAIGGGSYGYTF	TRBJ1-2	-	TRBV6-4	-
TGTGCCAGCAGCGAGGCGGGGGGTGGTGAGACCCAGTACTTC	CASSEAGGGETQYF	TRBJ2-5	TRBD2	TRBV9	-